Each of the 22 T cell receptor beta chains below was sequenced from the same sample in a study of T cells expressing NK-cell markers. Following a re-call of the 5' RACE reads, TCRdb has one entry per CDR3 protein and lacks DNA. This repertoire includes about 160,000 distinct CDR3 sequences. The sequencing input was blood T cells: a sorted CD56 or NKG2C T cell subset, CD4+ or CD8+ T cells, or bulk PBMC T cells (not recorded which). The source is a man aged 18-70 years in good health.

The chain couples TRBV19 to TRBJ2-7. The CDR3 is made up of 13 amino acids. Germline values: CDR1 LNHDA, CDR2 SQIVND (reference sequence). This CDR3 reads CASSTMDGYEQYF. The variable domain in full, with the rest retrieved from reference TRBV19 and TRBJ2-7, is DGGITQSPKYLFRKEGQNVTLSCEQNLNHDAMYWYRQDPGQGLRLIYYSQIVNDFQKGDIAEGYSVSREKKESFPLTVTSAQKNPTAFYLCASSTMDGYEQYFGPGTRLTVT.

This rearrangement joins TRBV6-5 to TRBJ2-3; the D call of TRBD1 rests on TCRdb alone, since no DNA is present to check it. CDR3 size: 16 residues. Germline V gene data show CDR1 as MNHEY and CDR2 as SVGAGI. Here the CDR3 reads CASSYNGGHSGDTQYF.

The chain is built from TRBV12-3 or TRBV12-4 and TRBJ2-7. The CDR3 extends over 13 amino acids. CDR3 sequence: CASSWVAFYEQYF.

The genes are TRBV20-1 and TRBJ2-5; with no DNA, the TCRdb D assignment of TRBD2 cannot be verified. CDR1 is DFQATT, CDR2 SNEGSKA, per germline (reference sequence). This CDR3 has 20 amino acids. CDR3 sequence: CSASGEVAPFSSGVQETQYF.

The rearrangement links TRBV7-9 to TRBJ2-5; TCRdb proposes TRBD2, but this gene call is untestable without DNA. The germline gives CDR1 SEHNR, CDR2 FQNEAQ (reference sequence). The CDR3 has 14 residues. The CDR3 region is CASSILGPQETQYF.

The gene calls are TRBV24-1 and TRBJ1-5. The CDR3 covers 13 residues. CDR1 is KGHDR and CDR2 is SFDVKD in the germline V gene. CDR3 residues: CATSDLADQPQHF.

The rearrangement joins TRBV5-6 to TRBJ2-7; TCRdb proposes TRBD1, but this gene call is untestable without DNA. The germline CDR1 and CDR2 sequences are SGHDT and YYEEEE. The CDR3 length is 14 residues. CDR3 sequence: CASSNQGQVYEQYF.

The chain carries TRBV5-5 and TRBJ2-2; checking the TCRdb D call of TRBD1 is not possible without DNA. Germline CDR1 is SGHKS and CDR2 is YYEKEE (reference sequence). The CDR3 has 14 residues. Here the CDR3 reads CASSFGQNTGELFF.

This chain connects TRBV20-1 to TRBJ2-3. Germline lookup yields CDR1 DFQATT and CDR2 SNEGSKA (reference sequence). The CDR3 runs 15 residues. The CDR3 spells CSARDRTEDTDTQYF.

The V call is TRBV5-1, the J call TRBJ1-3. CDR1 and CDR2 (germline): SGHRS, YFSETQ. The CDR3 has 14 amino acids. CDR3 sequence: CASSSMTSGNTIYF.

The CDR3 sequence is CATLRQGSNQPQHF. V gene TRBV12-3 or TRBV12-4 combines with J gene TRBJ1-5; TCRdb's D gene call, TRBD1, goes unchecked for lack of DNA. CDR3 length: 14 amino acids.

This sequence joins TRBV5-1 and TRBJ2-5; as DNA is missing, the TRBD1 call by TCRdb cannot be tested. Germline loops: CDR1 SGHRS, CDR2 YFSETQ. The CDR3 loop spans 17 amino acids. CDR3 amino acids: CASSWGNTEGGQETQYF. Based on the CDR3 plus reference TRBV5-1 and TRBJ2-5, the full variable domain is KAGVTQTPRYLIKTRGQQVTLSCSPISGHRSVSWYQQTPGQGLQFLFEYFSETQRNKGNFPGRFSGRQFSNSRSEMNVSTLELGDSALYLCASSWGNTEGGQETQYFGPGTRLLVL.

CDR3 amino acids: CASSLGLANTGELFF. The chain recombines TRBV5-4 with TRBJ2-2; TCRdb gives TRBD2 as the D gene, but with no DNA this cannot be confirmed. The CDR3 extends over 15 amino acids. The germline CDR1 and CDR2 sequences are SGHNT and YYREEE (reference sequence).

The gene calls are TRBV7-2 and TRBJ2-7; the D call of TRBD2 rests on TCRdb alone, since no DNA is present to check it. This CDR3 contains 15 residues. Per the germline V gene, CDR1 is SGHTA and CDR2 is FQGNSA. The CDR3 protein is CASSWETSGYYEQYF.

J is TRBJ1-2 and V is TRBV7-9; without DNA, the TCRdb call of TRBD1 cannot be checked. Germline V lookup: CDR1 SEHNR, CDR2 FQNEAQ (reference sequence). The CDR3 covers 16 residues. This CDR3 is CASSFPGQGANYGYTF.

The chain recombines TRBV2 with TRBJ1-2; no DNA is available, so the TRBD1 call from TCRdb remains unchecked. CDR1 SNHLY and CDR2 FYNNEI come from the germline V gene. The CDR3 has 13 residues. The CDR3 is CASTPDRAAGYTF.

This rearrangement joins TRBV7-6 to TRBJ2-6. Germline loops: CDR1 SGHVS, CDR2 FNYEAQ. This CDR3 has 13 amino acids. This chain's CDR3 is CASRSSGANVLTF. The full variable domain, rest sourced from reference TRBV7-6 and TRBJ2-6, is GAGVSQSPRYKVTKRGQDVALRCDPISGHVSLYWYRQALGQGPEFLTYFNYEAQQDKSGLPNDRFSAERPEGSISTLTIQRTEQRDSAMYRCASRSSGANVLTFGAGSRLTVL.

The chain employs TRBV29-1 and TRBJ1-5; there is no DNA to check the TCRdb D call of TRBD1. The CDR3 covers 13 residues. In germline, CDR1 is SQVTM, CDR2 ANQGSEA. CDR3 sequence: CSVETGLGQPQHF.

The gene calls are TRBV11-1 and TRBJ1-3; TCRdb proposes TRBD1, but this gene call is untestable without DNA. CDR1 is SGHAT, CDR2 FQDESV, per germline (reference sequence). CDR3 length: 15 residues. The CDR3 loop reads CASSFPGDAVGAIYF.

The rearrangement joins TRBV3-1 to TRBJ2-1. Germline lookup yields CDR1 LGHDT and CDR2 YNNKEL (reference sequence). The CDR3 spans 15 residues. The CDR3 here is CASSQENLGSREQFF.

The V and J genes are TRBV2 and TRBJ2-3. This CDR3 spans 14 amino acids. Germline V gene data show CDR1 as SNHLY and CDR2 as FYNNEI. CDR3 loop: CASYDGLVTDTQYF.

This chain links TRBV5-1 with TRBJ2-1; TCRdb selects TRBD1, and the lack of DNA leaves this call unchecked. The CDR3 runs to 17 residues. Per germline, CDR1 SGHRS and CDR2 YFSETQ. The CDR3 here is CASSADAGTVSYNEQFF.